The rows below give T cell receptor beta chains drawn from one sample of a study of T cell repertoires in cytomegalovirus infection. TCRdb itself ran the reads through MiXCR, one entry per CDR3 protein. The sample holds under 300,000 distinct CDR3 sequences, less than 25% seen once. These receptors' targets are unknown. The source was cultured PBMCs, collected from culture after CMV antigen stimulation. The receptor source for this set is a human donor in good health (CMV status not recorded). Some clones in this sample may be carry-over from other donors' samples. CDR3s include the opening cysteine and the closing phenylalanine or tryptophan. The D gene is left open where the match is weak. Not all rows give a size; the values are once, few, many and, for expanded clones, a class.

V gene	clone size	D gene	J gene	CDR3 protein	CDR3 DNA
TRBV28	many	.	TRBJ2-5	CASSPVDKETQYF	TGTGCCAGCAGTCCCGTCGATAAAGAGACCCAGTACTTC
TRBV7-2	large	.	TRBJ2-1	CASSRDFSYNEQFF	TGTGCCAGCAGCCGGGACTTCTCTTACAATGAGCAGTTCTTC
TRBV7-6	many	TRBD1	TRBJ1-2	CASSLDRGWRNYGYTF	TGTGCCAGCAGCCTAGACAGGGGCTGGCGTAACTATGGCTACACCTTC
TRBV3-1	.	TRBD1	TRBJ1-1	CASSLFRDRGIVNTEAFF	TGTGCCAGCAGCCTCTTCCGGGACAGGGGAATCGTGAACACTGAAGCTTTCTTT
TRBV20-1	.	TRBD1	TRBJ1-1	CMPETGRNTEAFF	TGCATGCCCGAGACAGGGAGAAACACTGAAGCTTTCTTT
TRBV2	.	.	TRBJ1-5	CASSLRGARQPQHF	TGTGCCAGCAGCCTAAGGGGGGCGCGACAGCCCCAGCATTTT
TRBV7-2	many	TRBD2	TRBJ2-5	CASSLLRGLAGPKEETQYF	TGTGCCAGCAGCTTACTTAGGGGACTAGCGGGACCCAAGGAGGAGACCCAGTACTTC
TRBV6-2/TRBV6-3	many	.	TRBJ1-5	CASSYWMAMDSNQPQHF	TGTGCCAGCAGTTACTGGATGGCTATGGATAGCAATCAGCCCCAGCATTTT
TRBV7-2	few	.	TRBJ2-5	CASSITGETQYF	TGTGCCAGCAGCATCACTGGGGAGACCCAGTACTTC
TRBV27	.	.	TRBJ2-2	CASSLSRERGGSGELFF	TGTGCCAGCAGTTTGAGCCGGGAGAGGGGGGGGTCCGGGGAGCTGTTTTTT
TRBV6-1	.	.	TRBJ1-2	CASSRHTGNYGYTF	TGTGCCAGCAGTCGCCATACAGGGAACTATGGCTACACCTTC
TRBV19	.	.	TRBJ2-1	CASTEGSSYNEQFF	TGTGCCAGTACCGAGGGGAGCTCCTACAATGAGCAGTTCTTC
TRBV12-3/TRBV12-4	.	.	TRBJ1-2	CASRHAGISYGYTF	TGTGCCAGCAGGCACGCAGGTATCTCCTATGGCTACACCTTC
TRBV19	many	.	TRBJ2-3	CASSQGPGADTQYF	TGTGCCAGTAGCCAGGGACCGGGAGCAGATACGCAGTATTTT
TRBV7-2	.	TRBD2	TRBJ2-5	CASSSTPSGGETQYF	TGTGCCAGCAGCTCAACCCCTAGCGGGGGCGAGACCCAGTACTTC